This TCR beta chain was captured in a study of blood T cell repertoires in COVID-19. Overall study context: COVID-19 samples from acute and convalescent phases originated in the United States, Italy and Spain.

This clone has just a few counts. In terms of age and location, participants ranged from about 18 to 90 years and lived in approximately 24 US areas. Participants were placed into cohorts based on the clinical history they reported. As processed by the authors: It was from reference gene primer amplification that nucleated cell counts were estimated. Sequenced by immunoSEQ multiplex PCR; TCRdb stores in-frame clones only, minus some. V and J calls and clone size come straight from that table; D and trimming were deduced from the DNA. Among roughly 180,000 clones listed, more than 65% were seen once. Trimming took 6 bases from V and 3 from J; bases not matched to a gene: 6. The V gene's germline CDR1 is MNHEY and CDR2 SVGAGI. The CDR3 is 15 amino acids.

Sequencing was carried out using PBMCs or T cells enriched from blood (not recorded which). The rearrangement links TRBV6-5 to TRBJ2-1; 9 bases are shared with TRBD1. The sequence came from a man in his sixties who had recovered from COVID-19. As DNA, the CDR3 is TGTGCCAGCAGAGATGGGACAGGGAACTACAATGAGCAGTTCTTC. Protein product: CASRDGTGNYNEQFF.